The 18 T cell receptor beta chains given below trace back to one sample, sequenced in a study of blood T cells in healthy people across ages. PCR was performed a second time for about 7 to 11 cycles using a sample-barcoded 5' primer and a J-beta primer mix. TCRdb fed the 5' RACE reads into MiXCR, producing one record per CDR3 protein. In the table there are around 400,000 distinct CDR3 sequences, more than 45% of which are singletons. Material: blood. The receptors were sampled from a man between 60 and 75 years old in good health.

The chain links TRBV4-3 to TRBJ1-1; perhaps TRBD1 as D (5 bases). The V gene lost 0 bases and the J gene lost 4 bases, with 24 bases spanning the gap. The CDR3 consists of 19 residues. Germline CDR1 is LGHNA and CDR2 is YSLEER. CDR3 sequence: CASSQDQGSLTGGSTEAFF. CDR3 bases: TGCGCCAGCAGCCAAGATCAGGGCTCCCTTACGGGCGGTTCCACTGAAGCTTTCTTT.

This clonotype has more than one count but fewer than ten. V usage is TRBV4-2 and J usage is TRBJ2-5, with TRBD2 identical over 7 bases. The CDR3 sequence is 15 residues long. V lost 0 bases and J lost 3; bases outside the gene matches: 4. Germline CDR1 and CDR2: LGHNA and YNFKEQ. CDR3 nucleotide sequence: TGTGCCAGCAGCCAAGAGGGGGGGGTGGAAGAGACCCAGTACTTC. The encoded protein is CASSQEGGVEETQYF.

CDR3: CASSLEWGRQYF. The CDR3 nucleotides are TGTGCCAGCAGTTTGGAGTGGGGGCGGCAGTATTTT. The V call is TRBV28, the J call TRBJ2-3, with a tentative D call TRBD1 (6 bases). The CDR3 is made up of 12 amino acids. Germline lookup yields CDR1 MDHEN and CDR2 SYDVKM. The V and J ends lost 3 bases and 11 bases respectively, with 12 bases between them.

This chain joins TRBV20-1 and TRBJ2-3; D possibly matches TRBD1 or TRBD2 (6 bases each). V lost 4 bases and J lost 0, with 11 bases in between. Germline V gene lookup returns CDR1 DFQATT and CDR2 SNEGSKA (reference sequence). The CDR3 has 14 amino acids. DNA for the CDR3: TGCAGTGCTACCCCGGGGGCTAGCACAGATACGCAGTATTTT. Protein: CSATPGASTDTQYF.

This chain links TRBV7-2 with TRBJ2-4, with 7 bases aligning to TRBD1. The better agreement between TRBJ2-5 and the DNA end casts doubt on the J call. The CDR3 runs 14 residues. The germline CDR1 and CDR2 sequences are SGHTA and FQGNSA. The CDR3, as DNA: TGTGCCAGCAGCTCTACAGGGGTGGGGGAGACCCAGTACTTC. Translated, it gives CASSSTGVGETQYF.

A few counts support this clonotype. V and J are TRBV27 and TRBJ1-2, with D perhaps matching TRBD1 (6 bases). Germline V CDR1 and CDR2: MNHEY, SMNVEV (reference sequence). The CDR3 has 13 amino acids. V was clipped by 3 bases and J by 8 bases, with 13 bases between them. In DNA, the CDR3 is TGTGCCAGCAGTTTGAGGGGGGCGCGAGGCTACACCTTC. Amino acid sequence: CASSLRGARGYTF.

This clonotype was observed at least ten times. The CDR3 DNA is TGTGCCGTAACCGGCAGGCTTAGCACAGATACGCAGTATTTT. Encoded protein: CAVTGRLSTDTQYF. J is TRBJ2-3 and V is TRBV7-9; D gene ambiguous. Trimming took off 11 bases at V and 0 bases at J, with 15 bases between the two ends. The CDR3 runs 14 residues. Germline V gene sequence: CDR1 SEHNR, CDR2 FQNEAQ (reference sequence).

This sequence joins TRBV10-2 and TRBJ2-7; D gene ambiguous. Trimming shortened V by 3 bases and J by 5 bases, and 8 bases separated the two germline ends. Per the germline V gene, CDR1 is WSHSY and CDR2 is SAAADI. The CDR3 loop spans 12 amino acids. The CDR3 is CASSELRHEQYF. The DNA of the CDR3 is TGCGCCAGCAGTGAATTAAGGCACGAGCAGTACTTC.

This clonotype has more than one count but fewer than ten. The chain uses TRBV20-1 and TRBJ2-1, with D possibly being TRBD2 (6 bases). Germline CDR1 is DFQATT and CDR2 is SNEGSKA (reference sequence). This CDR3 contains 12 residues. V was cut by 1 base and J by 8 bases, with 9 bases left in between. CDR3: CSARGGGDEQFF. In DNA form, the CDR3 reads TGCAGTGCTAGAGGAGGCGGGGATGAGCAGTTCTTC.

The chain has TRBV20-1 and TRBJ2-3; D is uncertain. CDR1 DFQATT and CDR2 SNEGSKA come from the germline V gene (reference sequence). Trimming took 0 bases from V and 3 from J, leaving 13 bases between them. CDR3 size: 15 residues. CDR3 DNA sequence: TGCAGTGCTAGAGATTCAGGTCGTAGGACAGATACGCAGTATTTT. Its translation: CSARDSGRRTDTQYF.

This clonotype was seen a few times. The chain carries TRBV2 and TRBJ1-5; D unclear. This CDR3 contains 14 residues. V gave up 3 bases and J gave up 3 bases, with 9 bases separating them. Germline V CDR1 and CDR2: SNHLY, FYNNEI. The CDR3: CASSELFDNQPQHF. CDR3 DNA sequence: TGTGCCAGCAGTGAGCTTTTTGACAATCAGCCCCAGCATTTT.

The table lists this clonotype with a few counts. This chain joins TRBV20-1 and TRBJ1-5; D may be TRBD1 (5 bases). This CDR3 is built from 12 residues. Trimming shortened V by 2 bases and J by 6 bases, and 8 bases separated the two germline ends. Germline CDR1 and CDR2: DFQATT and SNEGSKA (reference sequence). The CDR3 DNA is TGCAGTGCTAGACAGGGAATTCAGCCCCAGCATTTT. Its protein product is CSARQGIQPQHF.

The chain is built from TRBV12-3 or TRBV12-4 and TRBJ1-1, with 7 bases lining up with TRBD1. CDR3 length: 14 residues. The V gene end was trimmed by 6 bases and the J gene end by 0 bases; junction bases not matched to a gene: 4. The CDR3 DNA reads as TGTGCCAGCAGCGATACAGGGGTGAACACTGAAGCTTTCTTT. It is translated as CASSDTGVNTEAFF.

The chain couples TRBV6-2 or TRBV6-3 to TRBJ2-5, with D perhaps matching TRBD1 or TRBD2 (6 bases each). The CDR3 totals 18 residues. Per the germline V gene, CDR1 is MNHEY and CDR2 is SVGEGT. V dropped 2 bases and J dropped 1 base, with 20 bases sitting between them. The CDR3 DNA follows: TGTGCCAGCAGTTACCCCAGGGGCAGGAGGGCCGTCCAAGAGACCCAGTACTTC. Protein product: CASSYPRGRRAVQETQYF.

V and J are TRBV7-9 and TRBJ2-1; TRBD1 matches at 10 bases. V lost 5 bases to trimming and J lost 4 bases; unmatched junction nucleotides: 5. CDR3 length: 15 residues. The germline V gene encodes CDR1 SEHNR and CDR2 FQNEAQ (reference sequence). The CDR3 DNA reads TGTGCCAGCAGCCCGGTGGGACAGGGGTACAATGAGCAGTTCTTC. This gives the protein CASSPVGQGYNEQFF.

This clonotype occurred a few times. The chain couples TRBV29-1 to TRBJ2-4; TRBD2 agrees at 7 bases. CDR1 SQVTM and CDR2 ANQGSEA come from the germline V gene. V dropped 4 bases and J dropped 6; count of bases not matched to a gene: 9. The CDR3 is 14 amino acids. CDR3 DNA: TGCAGCGTTGGAAGGGGAGGGGAGGCAAACATTCAGTACTTC. It specifies CSVGRGGEANIQYF.

Only a few counts were recorded for this clonotype. The chain has TRBV5-1 and TRBJ2-7; possible D gene TRBD2, 6 bases. Trimming stripped 4 bases from V and 7 bases from J, with 21 bases between. In germline, CDR1 is SGHRS, CDR2 YFSETQ. The CDR3 is 15 residues long. The CDR3 reads CASSPGGGTGGEQYF. For the CDR3, the DNA is TGCGCCAGCAGCCCGGGCGGCGGGACTGGTGGAGAGCAGTACTTC.

V is TRBV25-1 and J is TRBJ2-6, with unresolved D. The germline V and J ends were trimmed by 3 bases and 2 bases, with 5 bases remaining between them. The CDR3 is 14 amino acids. The V gene's germline CDR1 is MGHDK and CDR2 SYGVNS. The CDR3 DNA reads as TGTGCCAGCAGTGACCCCACTGGGGCCAACGTCCTGACTTTC. Its translation: CASSDPTGANVLTF.